This T cell receptor (beta chain) appears in the sequencing data of a study of blood T cells in healthy people across ages. Study-wide findings and caveats: Correlation between TCR beta diversity and naive T cell percentage was strong.

Each donor gave around 9.6 milliliters of peripheral blood. The CDR3 loop spans 15 amino acids. V gave up 2 bases and J gave up 8 bases, with 15 bases separating them. Germline assignment: CDR1 LGHDT and CDR2 YNNKEL (reference sequence). Primers used in a second PCR of roughly 6 to 12 cycles were a sample-barcoded 5' primer and a J-beta primer mix. From the 5' RACE reads, TCRdb called clonotypes with MiXCR, one entry per CDR3 protein. The repertoire holds 1.5 million to 2 million distinct CDR3 sequences, with just under 50% as singletons. On this clonotype: Antigen: not known.

Sequencing was carried out using blood. This clonotype was sampled from a woman in her forties in good health. The V and J genes are TRBV3-1 and TRBJ1-4, with a possible D match to TRBD1 (5 bases). The CDR3 nucleotides read TGTGCCAGCAGCCAACCGACAGTGGGTTCCGAAAAACTGTTTTTT. This encodes CASSQPTVGSEKLFF.